This TCR beta chain is drawn from a study of T cells in Graves' hyperthyroidism and ophthalmopathy. Looking at the study overall: At the time of initial diagnosis and before any treatment, peripheral blood was collected.

From RNA transcripts, TCR beta CDR3 regions were amplified. First-round RT-PCR targeting the TCR CDR3 was performed with the HTBI primer set. TCRdb analysed the multiplex PCR reads with MiXCR anew, one entry per CDR3 protein. The sample has 500,000 to 600,000 distinct CDR3 sequences; 16% are singletons. Study-wide points: Among thyroid clonotypes expanded above 0.001, most also appeared in blood. The model identified upcoming ophthalmopathy a median approximately six months ahead of onset.

V dropped 7 bases and J dropped 2 bases, with 15 bases sitting between them. The CDR3 loop spans 13 amino acids. Per the germline V gene, CDR1 is SQVTM and CDR2 is ANQGSEA. Thyroid ultrasound and orbital computed tomography, with clinical symptoms and serum thyroxine and TRAb, informed diagnoses. This clonotype has only a few counts. Its antigen is not identified. The clonotype was recovered from a woman between 18 and 29 years old with Graves' hyperthyroidism. Sequencing was performed on blood. V gene TRBV29-1 combines with J gene TRBJ2-7, with a tentative D call TRBD2 (7 bases). This CDR3 is CSAKGGGAYEQYF. The CDR3 DNA sequence: TGCAGCGCCAAGGGGGGGGGGGCCTACGAGCAGTACTTC.